The 9 T cell receptor beta chains below were found in one sample sequenced in a study of T cells after yellow fever vaccination (dated by TCRdb to the late 2010s). In light of the paper, this sample's treatment or condition label describes: live attenuated yellow fever vaccine strain. The library was generated by 5' RACE. The run used an Illumina NovaSeq 6000. TCRdb trimmed the raw reads at Q25, called clones with MiXCR and kept productive beta chains. Rows merge per CDR3 protein into single entries with the most common DNA and genes. Here the sample has 150,000 to 200,000 distinct CDR3 sequences; more than 9.5% occur a single time. The top ten hold 35% to 40% of the sample. Here the sequenced sample was CD8+ T cells sorted from PBMCs, taken 15 days after the yellow fever booster vaccination. These receptor sequences come from a man younger than 35 who received the YFV17D yellow fever vaccine.

This clonotype was recorded many times. In nucleotides, the CDR3 is TGTGCCAGCAGCCCCGGGGGGGGGCTATACCAAGAGACCCAGTACTTC. As protein: CASSPGGGLYQETQYF. V gene TRBV7-9 combines with J gene TRBJ2-5, with 8 positions matching TRBD2. V lost 5 bases to trimming and J lost 0 bases; unmatched junction nucleotides: 8. CDR3 length: 16 amino acids. The germline V gene encodes CDR1 SEHNR and CDR2 FQNEAQ (reference sequence).

This clonotype was detected only a few times. The rearrangement joins TRBV7-6 to TRBJ1-4, with D uncertain. CDR3 size: 13 residues. Germline-derived CDR1 and CDR2 are SGHVS and FNYEAQ. Trimming shortened V by 8 bases and J by 0 bases, and 7 bases separated the two germline ends. The DNA for the CDR3 is TGTGCCAGCGGCGGGGCAACTAATGAAAAACTGTTTTTT. Amino acid sequence: CASGGATNEKLFF.

V and J are TRBV19 and TRBJ2-1; 7 bases align to TRBD2. CDR1 and CDR2 from the germline V gene are LNHDA and SQIVND (reference sequence). Germline trimming cut 2 bases from V and 7 bases from J; bases unmatched to any gene: 5. This CDR3 is 14 amino acids long. CDR3 loop: CASSIIRGGNEQFF. The CDR3 DNA reads as TGTGCCAGTAGTATAATAAGGGGAGGGAATGAGCAGTTCTTC.

Ten or more counts support this clonotype. CDR3 bases: TGCAGCGTAGTAGGACAGGGTTTCTACGAGCAGTACTTC. It is translated as CSVVGQGFYEQYF. The chain carries TRBV29-1 and TRBJ2-7, with 8 bases aligning to TRBD1. With 6 bases clipped from V and 3 bases from J, the junction kept 7 bases outside the gene matches. The germline V gene encodes CDR1 SQVTM and CDR2 ANQGSEA. This CDR3 has 13 residues.

V gene TRBV7-2 combines with J gene TRBJ1-5; D is unresolved. V shed 6 bases and J shed 0 bases, with 6 bases lying between them. The CDR3 consists of 13 residues. The V gene's germline CDR1 is SGHTA and CDR2 FQGNSA. CDR3 bases: TGTGCCAGCAGTTATTATAGCAATCAGCCCCAGCATTTT. Amino acids: CASSYYSNQPQHF. The full variable domain, rest sourced from reference TRBV7-2 and TRBJ1-5, is GAGVSQSPSNKVTEKGKDVELRCDPISGHTALYWYRQSLGQGLEFLIYFQGNSAPDKSGLPSDRFSAERTGGSVSTLTIQRTQQEDSAVYLCASSYYSNQPQHFGDGTRLSIL.

V usage is TRBV15 and J usage is TRBJ2-3; 8 bases fit TRBD2. Trimming at V came to 5 bases and at J to 2 bases, leaving 12 bases not matched to a gene. Per germline, CDR1 LNHNV and CDR2 YYDKDF (reference sequence). This CDR3 region has 17 residues. CDR3 residues: CATSYPWTSTFTDTQYF. CDR3 nucleotides: TGTGCCACCAGCTACCCATGGACTAGCACATTCACAGATACGCAGTATTTT.

This chain uses TRBV6-5 with TRBJ2-5; TRBD1 is a possible D gene (5 bases). CDR1 and CDR2 from the germline V gene are MNHEY and SVGAGI. With 2 bases removed from V and 1 base from J, the gap between germline ends came to 14 bases. The CDR3 has 16 residues. The CDR3 sequence is CASSYVPFGAQETQYF. The CDR3 region has the DNA TGTGCCAGCAGTTACGTCCCGTTTGGGGCCCAAGAGACCCAGTACTTC.

The chain carries TRBV7-9 and TRBJ2-1; D is uncertain. There are 13 residues in the CDR3. Germline lookup yields CDR1 SEHNR and CDR2 FQNEAQ (reference sequence). V shed 4 bases and J shed 6 bases, with 10 bases lying between them. CDR3 protein: CASSYPQPNEQFF. The CDR3, as DNA: TGTGCCAGCAGCTACCCCCAGCCCAATGAGCAGTTCTTC.

This clonotype was picked up many times. CDR3 DNA sequence: TGTGCCAGCAGCAAACCCCCCAGGGGTGGAAATGAAAAACTGTTTTTT. Translating gives CASSKPPRGGNEKLFF. V and J are TRBV21-1 and TRBJ1-4; TRBD1 reflects the table's D call only, with no check against the DNA. TRBV21-1 counts as a pseudogene. The CDR3 has 16 amino acids.